The entry that follows covers one TCR beta chain sequence. Its recognized antigen is unknown. The record has no base qualities; no much larger clone is one base away. These data originate in a study of blood T cell repertoires in COVID-19 (dated by TCRdb to the early 2020s). General notes on the study: Samples covering the acute and convalescent phases of COVID-19 were provided by collaborators in the United States, Italy and Spain. The material from the prospective study consisted of cDNA or gDNA derived from T cells, B-cell-depleted T cells, or PBMCs. Deeply sampled blood TCRbeta repertoires from subjects exposed to, actively infected with, or recovered from COVID-19 were included in the dataset. The repertoires were made available in a free public database intended to serve as a resource for research on the immune response to SARS-CoV-2. The samples were drawn from two sources: the first 160 participants of the ongoing ImmuneRACE study, and approximately 1,300 subjects contributed by 6 global collaborators. A de-identified subject ID, COVID-19 status, age in years and sex were almost always included in the sample metadata. Where HLA class I and class II types were available, the types were taken from metadata supplied by the sample provider, not from assay-based typing. The study at large found these results: How much clinical and demographic metadata was included differed by source and by participant, and the metadata was provided uncurated.

Each collaborating institution followed its own protocols to collect whole blood in K2EDTA tubes. For TCRbeta analysis, collaborator samples were shipped as frozen whole blood, as isolated PBMCs, or as DNA extracted from either sample type. TCRbeta CDR3 regions were amplified from genomic DNA by means of the immunoSEQ Assay, a bias-controlled multiplex PCR. The source study handled its data this way. The number of nucleated cells in each sample was estimated from the amplification of reference gene primers within the assay. To quantify the absolute abundance of each unique TCRbeta CDR3 rearrangement, sequence reads were collapsed and filtered. For each sample, productive Simpson clonality was calculated by taking the square root of Simpson's diversity index across productive rearrangements. As stored in TCRdb, this immuneACCESS dataset retains in-frame rearrangements with V and J assigned. A fraction of the clones does not appear; measured against another copy, unresolved V genes explain less than half of the discrepancy, and the remainder lacks a known reason. The V and J calls and clone size were taken over from that table, and D and trimming were inferred from the DNA. This sample lists approximately 290,000 clones; approximately 90% were detected once. Around 0.88% of the sample is in the top ten clones.

CDR1 is given as LGHNA and CDR2 as YNFKEQ, both from the germline V gene. From the cysteine up to the phenylalanine, the CDR3 has a length of 14 residues. Only CDR3 DNA is held: 42 bases, read in frame from base 1. V is cut by 1 base and J by 4 bases, and the space between the germline ends is 8 bases. This TCR derives from a man aged 25-45 years with acute or convalescent COVID-19. The rearrangement joined TRBV4-2 to TRBJ2-1, with TRBD1 perhaps the D gene, on 6 matching bases. The sample taken for sequencing was peripheral blood. The nucleotide sequence is TGTGCCAGCAGCCAAGGGGGGCTTTACAATGAGCAGTTCTTC. Translated, this gives CASSQGGLYNEQFF.